This T cell receptor beta chain emerged from a study of post-analysis software for immune sequencing data. Study-level points and caveats: Samples prepared in the same batch strongly co-clustered by F measure. There was significantly lower normalized Chao1 diversity in multiple sclerosis patients than in controls. With TRBV5-6, TRBV5-1 and TRBV20-1 included, about five TRBV segments were more frequent in patients than in controls.

On this clonotype: The antigen remains unidentified.

Unique molecular identifiers tagged the TCR beta cDNA libraries. T cells numbering about 0.9 to 11 million yielded some 520,000 cDNA molecules. TCRdb ran MiXCR on the PCR reads and lists one entry per CDR3 protein. The table has hundreds of thousands of distinct CDR3 sequences, roughly 27% seen once. V dropped 4 bases and J dropped 1; count of bases not matched to a gene: 20. Per the germline V gene, CDR1 is LGHNA and CDR2 is YSLEER. CDR3 size: 20 residues. The sequencing input was blood. V and J are TRBV4-3 and TRBJ1-2, with 8 bases aligning to TRBD1. This TCR was recovered from a girl aged 5 to 17 with multiple sclerosis. CDR3 amino acids: CASSRSLDQGALALNYGYTF. In DNA form, the CDR3 reads TGCGCCAGCAGCCGCTCACTCGACCAGGGGGCCCTTGCCCTTAACTATGGCTACACCTTC.